The present T cell receptor (beta chain) was sequenced within a study of blood T cell repertoires in COVID-19. TCRdb keeps only in-frame clones here, not all; method: immunoSEQ multiplex PCR. The sample yields fewer than 350,000 clones, over 75% seen once. This CDR3 has 13 residues. Germline assignment: CDR1 MNHEY and CDR2 SMNVEV (reference sequence). The V end lost 8 bases, the J end lost 3 bases, and 11 bases lay between the germline ends. What was sequenced was PBMCs or T cells enriched from blood (not recorded which). The chain couples TRBV27 to TRBJ1-3; D perhaps matches TRBD1 (5 bases). The receptor was isolated from a woman between 35 and 50 years old who had recovered from COVID-19. The CDR3 nucleotides are TGTGCCAGCCAGGGACTATTTGGAAACACCATATATTTT. Residues: CASQGLFGNTIYF.